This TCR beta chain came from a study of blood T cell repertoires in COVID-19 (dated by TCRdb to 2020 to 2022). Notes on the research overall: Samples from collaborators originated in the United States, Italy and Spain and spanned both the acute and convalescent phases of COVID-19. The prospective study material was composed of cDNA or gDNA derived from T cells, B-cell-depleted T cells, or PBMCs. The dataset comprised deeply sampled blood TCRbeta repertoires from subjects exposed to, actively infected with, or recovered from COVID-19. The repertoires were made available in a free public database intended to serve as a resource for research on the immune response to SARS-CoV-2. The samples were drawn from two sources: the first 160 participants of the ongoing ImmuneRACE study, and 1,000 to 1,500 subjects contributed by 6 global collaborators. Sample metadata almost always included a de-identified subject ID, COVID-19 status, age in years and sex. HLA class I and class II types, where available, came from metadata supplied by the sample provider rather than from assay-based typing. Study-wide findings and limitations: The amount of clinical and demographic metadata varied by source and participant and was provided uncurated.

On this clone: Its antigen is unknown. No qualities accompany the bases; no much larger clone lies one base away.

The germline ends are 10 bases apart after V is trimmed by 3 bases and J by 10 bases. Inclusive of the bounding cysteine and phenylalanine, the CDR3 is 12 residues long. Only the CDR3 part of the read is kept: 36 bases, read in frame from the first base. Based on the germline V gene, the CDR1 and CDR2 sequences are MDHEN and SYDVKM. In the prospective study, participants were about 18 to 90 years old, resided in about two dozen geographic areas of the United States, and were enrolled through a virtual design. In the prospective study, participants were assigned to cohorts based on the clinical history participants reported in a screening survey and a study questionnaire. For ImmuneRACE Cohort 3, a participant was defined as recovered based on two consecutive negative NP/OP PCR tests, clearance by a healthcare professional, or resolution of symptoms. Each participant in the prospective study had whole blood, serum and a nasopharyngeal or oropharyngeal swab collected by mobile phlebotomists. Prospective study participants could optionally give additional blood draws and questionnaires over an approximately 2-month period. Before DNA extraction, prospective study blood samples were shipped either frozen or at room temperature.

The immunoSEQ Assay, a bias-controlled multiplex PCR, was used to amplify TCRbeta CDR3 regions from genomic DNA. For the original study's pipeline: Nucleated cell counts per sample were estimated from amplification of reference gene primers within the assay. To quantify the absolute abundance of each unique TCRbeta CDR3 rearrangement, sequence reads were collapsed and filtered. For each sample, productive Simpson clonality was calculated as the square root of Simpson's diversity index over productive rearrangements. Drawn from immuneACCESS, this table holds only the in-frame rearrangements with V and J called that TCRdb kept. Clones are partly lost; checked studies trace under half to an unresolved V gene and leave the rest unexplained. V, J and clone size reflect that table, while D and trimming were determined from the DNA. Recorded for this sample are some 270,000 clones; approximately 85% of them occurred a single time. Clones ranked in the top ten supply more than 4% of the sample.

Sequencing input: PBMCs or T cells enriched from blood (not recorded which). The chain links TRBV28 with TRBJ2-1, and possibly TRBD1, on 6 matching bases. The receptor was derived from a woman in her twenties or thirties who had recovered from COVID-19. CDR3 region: CASSFGQTEQFF. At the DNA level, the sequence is TGTGCCAGCAGTTTCGGACAGACCGAGCAGTTCTTC.